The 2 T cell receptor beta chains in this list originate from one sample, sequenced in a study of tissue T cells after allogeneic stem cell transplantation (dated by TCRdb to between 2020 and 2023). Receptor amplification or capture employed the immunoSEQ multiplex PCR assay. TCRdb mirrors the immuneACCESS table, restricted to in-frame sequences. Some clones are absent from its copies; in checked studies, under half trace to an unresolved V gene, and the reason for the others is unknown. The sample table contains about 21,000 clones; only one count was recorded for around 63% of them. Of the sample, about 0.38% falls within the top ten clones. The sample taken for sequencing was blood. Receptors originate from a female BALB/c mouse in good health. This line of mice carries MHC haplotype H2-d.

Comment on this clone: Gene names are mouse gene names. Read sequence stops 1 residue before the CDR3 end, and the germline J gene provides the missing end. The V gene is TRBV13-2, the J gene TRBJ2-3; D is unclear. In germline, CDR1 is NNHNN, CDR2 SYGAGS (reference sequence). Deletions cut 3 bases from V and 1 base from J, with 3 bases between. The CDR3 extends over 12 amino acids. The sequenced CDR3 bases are TGTGCCAGCGGTGGGGGTGCAGAAACGCTGTAT. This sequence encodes CASGGGAETLY. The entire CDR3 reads CASGGGAETLYF.

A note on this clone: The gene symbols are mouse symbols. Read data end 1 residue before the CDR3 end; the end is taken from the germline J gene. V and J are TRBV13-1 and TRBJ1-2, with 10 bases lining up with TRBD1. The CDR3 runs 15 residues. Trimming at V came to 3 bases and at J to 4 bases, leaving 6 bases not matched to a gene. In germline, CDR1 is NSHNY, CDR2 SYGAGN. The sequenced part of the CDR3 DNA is TGTGCCAGCAGTGGGGGACAGGGGTCGGGCTCCGACTACACC. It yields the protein CASSGGQGSGSDYT. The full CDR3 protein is CASSGGQGSGSDYTF.